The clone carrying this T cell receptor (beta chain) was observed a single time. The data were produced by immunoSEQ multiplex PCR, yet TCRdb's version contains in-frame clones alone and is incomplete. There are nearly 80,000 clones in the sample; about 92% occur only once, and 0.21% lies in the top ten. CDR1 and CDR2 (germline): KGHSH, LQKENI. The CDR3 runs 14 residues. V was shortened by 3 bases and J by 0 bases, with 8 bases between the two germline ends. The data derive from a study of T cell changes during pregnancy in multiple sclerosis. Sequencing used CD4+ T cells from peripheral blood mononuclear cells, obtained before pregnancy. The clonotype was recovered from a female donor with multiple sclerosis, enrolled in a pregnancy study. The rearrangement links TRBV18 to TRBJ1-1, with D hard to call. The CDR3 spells CASSPAQMNTEAFF. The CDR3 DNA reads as TGTGCCAGCTCACCGGCACAGATGAACACTGAAGCTTTCTTT.